This T cell receptor beta chain originates from a study of cytomegalovirus exposure and HLA in healthy donors. This clone appeared once. Trimming cost V 0 bases and J 5 bases; bases outside gene matches: 12. The CDR3 is 17 residues long. Per germline, CDR1 LNHNV and CDR2 YYDKDF (reference sequence). The protocol was immunoSEQ multiplex PCR, while the TCRdb copy is restricted to in-frame clones and leaves out a portion. In the table there are approximately 230,000 clones, over 75% of which are singletons. V usage is TRBV15 and J usage is TRBJ1-1; 7 bases agree with TRBD1. Sequenced: PBMCs. The clonotype originates from a man aged 18-30 years in good health and CMV-seropositive. CDR3 sequence: CATSRDSLRKGQTEAFF. CDR3 DNA sequence: TGTGCCACCAGCAGAGATAGTTTGCGTAAGGGACAGACTGAAGCTTTCTTT.